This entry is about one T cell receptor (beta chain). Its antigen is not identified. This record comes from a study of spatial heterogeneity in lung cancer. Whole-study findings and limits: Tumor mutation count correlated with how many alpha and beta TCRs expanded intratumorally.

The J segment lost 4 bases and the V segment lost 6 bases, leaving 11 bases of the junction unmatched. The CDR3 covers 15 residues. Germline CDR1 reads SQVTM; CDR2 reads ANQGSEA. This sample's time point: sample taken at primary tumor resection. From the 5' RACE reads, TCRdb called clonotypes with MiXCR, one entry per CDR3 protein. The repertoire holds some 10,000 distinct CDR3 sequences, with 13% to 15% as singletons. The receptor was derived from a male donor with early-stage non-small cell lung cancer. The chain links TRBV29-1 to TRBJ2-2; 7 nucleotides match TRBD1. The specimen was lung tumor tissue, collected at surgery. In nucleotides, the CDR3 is TGCAGCGTGACAGGGCCCAATCGCGGCACCGGGGAGCTGTTTTTT. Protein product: CSVTGPNRGTGELFF.